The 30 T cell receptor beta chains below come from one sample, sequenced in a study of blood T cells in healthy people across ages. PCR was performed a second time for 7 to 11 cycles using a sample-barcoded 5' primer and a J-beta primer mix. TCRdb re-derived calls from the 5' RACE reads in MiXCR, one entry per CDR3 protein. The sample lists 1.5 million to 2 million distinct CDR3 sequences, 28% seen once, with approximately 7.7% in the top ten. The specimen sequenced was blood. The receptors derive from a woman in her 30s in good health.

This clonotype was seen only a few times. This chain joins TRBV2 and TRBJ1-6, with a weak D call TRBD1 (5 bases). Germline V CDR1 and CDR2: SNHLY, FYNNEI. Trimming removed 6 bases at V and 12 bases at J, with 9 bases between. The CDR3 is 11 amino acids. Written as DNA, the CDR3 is TGTGCCAGCAGAAGGGACGGACCCCTCCACTTT. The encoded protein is CASRRDGPLHF.

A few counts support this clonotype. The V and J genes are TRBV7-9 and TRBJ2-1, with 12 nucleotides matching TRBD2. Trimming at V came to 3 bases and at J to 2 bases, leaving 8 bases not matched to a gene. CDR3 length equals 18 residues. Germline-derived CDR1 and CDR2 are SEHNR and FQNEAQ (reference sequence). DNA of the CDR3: TGTGCCAGCAGCTTCTTTAGGCTAGCGGGAGGGGCCTACAATGAGCAGTTCTTC. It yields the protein CASSFFRLAGGAYNEQFF.

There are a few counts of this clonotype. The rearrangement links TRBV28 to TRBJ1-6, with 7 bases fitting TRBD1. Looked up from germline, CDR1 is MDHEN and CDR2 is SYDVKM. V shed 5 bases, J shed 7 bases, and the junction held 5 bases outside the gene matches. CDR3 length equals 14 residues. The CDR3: CASSDPRGNSPLHF. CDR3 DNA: TGTGCCAGCAGTGATCCCAGGGGGAATTCACCCCTCCACTTT.

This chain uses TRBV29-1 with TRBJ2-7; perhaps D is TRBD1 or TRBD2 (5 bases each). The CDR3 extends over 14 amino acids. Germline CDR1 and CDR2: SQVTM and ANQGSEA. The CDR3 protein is CGGRLSGRMGEQYF. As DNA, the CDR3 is TGCGGCGGGCGACTCTCAGGGCGGATGGGTGAGCAGTACTTC.

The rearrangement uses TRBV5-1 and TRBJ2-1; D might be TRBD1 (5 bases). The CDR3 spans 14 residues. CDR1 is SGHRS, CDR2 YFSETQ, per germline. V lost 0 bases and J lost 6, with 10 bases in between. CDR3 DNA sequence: TGCGCCAGCAGCTTGGTGGACAAGGGCAATGAGCAGTTCTTC. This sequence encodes CASSLVDKGNEQFF.

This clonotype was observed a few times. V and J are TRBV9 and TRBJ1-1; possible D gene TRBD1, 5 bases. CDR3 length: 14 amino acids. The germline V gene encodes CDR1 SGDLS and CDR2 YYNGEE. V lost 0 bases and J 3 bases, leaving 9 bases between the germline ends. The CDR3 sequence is CASSVEVGDTEAFF. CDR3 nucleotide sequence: TGTGCCAGCAGCGTAGAGGTAGGGGACACTGAAGCTTTCTTT. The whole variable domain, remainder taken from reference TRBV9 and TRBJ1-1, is DSGVTQTPKHLITATGQRVTLRCSPRSGDLSVYWYQQSLDQGLQFLIQYYNGEERAKGNILERFSAQQFPDLHSELNLSSLELGDSALYFCASSVEVGDTEAFFGQGTRLTVV.

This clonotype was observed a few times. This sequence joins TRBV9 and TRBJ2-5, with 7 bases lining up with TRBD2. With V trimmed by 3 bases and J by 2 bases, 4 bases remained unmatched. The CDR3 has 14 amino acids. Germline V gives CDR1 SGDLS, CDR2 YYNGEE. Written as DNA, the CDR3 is TGTGCCAGCAGCGCCTTGGGGGGGCAAGAGACCCAGTACTTC. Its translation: CASSALGGQETQYF.

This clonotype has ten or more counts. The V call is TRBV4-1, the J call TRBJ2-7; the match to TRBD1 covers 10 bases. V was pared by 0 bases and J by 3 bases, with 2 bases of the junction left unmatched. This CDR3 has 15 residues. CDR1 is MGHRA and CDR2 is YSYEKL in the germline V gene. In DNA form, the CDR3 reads TGCGCCAGCAGCCAAGAAGGGACAGGGGTCTACGAGCAGTACTTC. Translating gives CASSQEGTGVYEQYF.

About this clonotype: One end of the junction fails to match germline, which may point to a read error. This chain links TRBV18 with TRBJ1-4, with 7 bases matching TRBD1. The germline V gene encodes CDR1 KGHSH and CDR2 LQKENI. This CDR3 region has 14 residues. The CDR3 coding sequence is TGTGCCAGCCCACCACGACAGGGTAATGAAAAACTGTTTTTT. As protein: CASPPRQGNEKLFF.

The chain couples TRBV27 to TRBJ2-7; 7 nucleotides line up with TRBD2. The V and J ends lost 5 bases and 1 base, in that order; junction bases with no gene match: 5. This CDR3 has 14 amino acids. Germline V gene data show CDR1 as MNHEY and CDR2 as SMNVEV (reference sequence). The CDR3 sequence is CASSGAGESYEQYF. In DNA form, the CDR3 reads TGTGCCAGCAGTGGGGCGGGGGAATCCTACGAGCAGTACTTC.

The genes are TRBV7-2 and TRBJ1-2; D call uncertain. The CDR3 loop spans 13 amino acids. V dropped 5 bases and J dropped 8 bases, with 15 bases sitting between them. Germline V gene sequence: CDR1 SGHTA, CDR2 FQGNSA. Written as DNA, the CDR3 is TGTGCCAGCAGCAGCCCAGTGACGGGGGGCTACACCTTC. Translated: CASSSPVTGGYTF.

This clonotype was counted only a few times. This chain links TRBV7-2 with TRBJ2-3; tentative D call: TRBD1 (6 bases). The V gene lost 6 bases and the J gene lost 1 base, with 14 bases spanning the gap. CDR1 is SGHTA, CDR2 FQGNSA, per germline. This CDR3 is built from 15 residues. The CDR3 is CASSVGTSRTDTQYF. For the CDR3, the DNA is TGTGCCAGCAGTGTCGGGACATCACGCACAGATACGCAGTATTTT.

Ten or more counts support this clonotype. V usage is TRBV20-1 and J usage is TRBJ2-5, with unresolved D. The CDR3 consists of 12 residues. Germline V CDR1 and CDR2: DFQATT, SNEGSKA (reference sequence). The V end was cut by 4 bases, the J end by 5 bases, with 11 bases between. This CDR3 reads CSANRLRETQYF. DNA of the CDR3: TGCAGTGCTAACCGCCTCCGGGAGACCCAGTACTTC.

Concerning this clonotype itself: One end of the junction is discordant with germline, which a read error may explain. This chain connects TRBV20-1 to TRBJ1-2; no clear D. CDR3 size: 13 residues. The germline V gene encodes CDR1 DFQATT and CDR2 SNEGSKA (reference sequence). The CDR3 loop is CGARDRRSYGYTF. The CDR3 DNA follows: TGCGGTGCTAGAGATCGGCGGAGCTATGGCTACACCTTC.

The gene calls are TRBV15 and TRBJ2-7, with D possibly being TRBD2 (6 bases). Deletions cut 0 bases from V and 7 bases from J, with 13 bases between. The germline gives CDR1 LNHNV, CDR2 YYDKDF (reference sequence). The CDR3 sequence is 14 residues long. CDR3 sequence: CATSRDLGRTEQYF. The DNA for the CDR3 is TGTGCCACCAGCAGAGATCTGGGGAGGACTGAGCAGTACTTC.

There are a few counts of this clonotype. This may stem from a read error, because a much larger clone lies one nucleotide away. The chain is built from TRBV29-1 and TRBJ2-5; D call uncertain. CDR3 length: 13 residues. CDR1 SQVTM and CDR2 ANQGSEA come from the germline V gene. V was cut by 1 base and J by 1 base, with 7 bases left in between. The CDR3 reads CSVEGGIQETQYF. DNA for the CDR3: TGCAGCGTTGAAGGCGGAATCCAAGAGACCCAGTACTTC.

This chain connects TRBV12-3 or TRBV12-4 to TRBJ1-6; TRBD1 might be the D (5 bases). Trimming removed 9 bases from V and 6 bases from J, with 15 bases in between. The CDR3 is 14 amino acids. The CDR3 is CASSRDLANSPLHF. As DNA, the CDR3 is TGTGCCAGTAGCCGGGACCTTGCTAATTCACCCCTCCACTTT.

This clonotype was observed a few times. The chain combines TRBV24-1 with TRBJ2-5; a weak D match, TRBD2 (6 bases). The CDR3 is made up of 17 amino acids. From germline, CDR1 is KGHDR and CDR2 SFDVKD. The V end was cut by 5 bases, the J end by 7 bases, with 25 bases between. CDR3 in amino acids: CATSAAFRGRDGGTQYF. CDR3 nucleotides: TGTGCCACCAGTGCCGCCTTTAGGGGCAGGGACGGGGGGACCCAGTACTTC.

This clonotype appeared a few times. This chain's CDR3 is CASSYLAGGDNEQFF. The CDR3 DNA reads as TGTGCCAGCAGTTATCTAGCGGGGGGCGACAATGAGCAGTTCTTC. V is TRBV6-5 and J is TRBJ2-1; TRBD2 aligns across 11 bases. Per germline, CDR1 MNHEY and CDR2 SVGAGI. The CDR3 runs to 15 residues. Trimming took 3 bases from V and 5 from J; bases not matched to a gene: 3.

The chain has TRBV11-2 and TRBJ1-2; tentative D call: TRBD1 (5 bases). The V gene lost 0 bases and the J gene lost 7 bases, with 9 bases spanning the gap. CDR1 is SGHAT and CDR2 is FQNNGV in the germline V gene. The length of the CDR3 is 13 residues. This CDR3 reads CASSLDFGAGYTF. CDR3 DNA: TGTGCCAGCAGCTTAGACTTCGGGGCTGGCTACACCTTC.

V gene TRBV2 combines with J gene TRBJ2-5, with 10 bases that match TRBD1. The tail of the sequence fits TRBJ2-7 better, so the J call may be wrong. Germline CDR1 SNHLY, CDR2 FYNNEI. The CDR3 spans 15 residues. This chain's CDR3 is CASKTPGQGLHEQYF. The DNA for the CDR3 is TGTGCCAGCAAAACCCCGGGACAGGGGCTCCACGAGCAGTACTTC.

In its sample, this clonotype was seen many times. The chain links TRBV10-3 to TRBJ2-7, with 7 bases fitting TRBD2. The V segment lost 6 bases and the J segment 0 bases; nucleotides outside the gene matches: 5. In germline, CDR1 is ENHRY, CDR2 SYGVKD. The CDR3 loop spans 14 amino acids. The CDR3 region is CAIREAGNSYEQYF. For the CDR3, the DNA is TGTGCCATCAGGGAAGCGGGGAACTCCTACGAGCAGTACTTC.

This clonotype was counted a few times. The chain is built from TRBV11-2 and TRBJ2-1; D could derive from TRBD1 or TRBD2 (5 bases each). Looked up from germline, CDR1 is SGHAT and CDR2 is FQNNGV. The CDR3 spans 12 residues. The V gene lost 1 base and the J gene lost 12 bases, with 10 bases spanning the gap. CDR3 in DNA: TGTGCCAGCAGCTTAGGCGGTGGGACGCAGTTCTTC. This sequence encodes CASSLGGGTQFF.

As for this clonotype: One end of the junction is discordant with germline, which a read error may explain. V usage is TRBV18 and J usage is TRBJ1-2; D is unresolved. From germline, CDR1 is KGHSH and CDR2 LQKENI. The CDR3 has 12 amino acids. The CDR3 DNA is TGTGTCAGCCCGGTGGAGGGCGGCGGCTACACCTTC. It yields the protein CVSPVEGGGYTF. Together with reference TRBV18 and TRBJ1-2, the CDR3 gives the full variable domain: NAGVMQNPRHLVRRRGQEARLRCSPMKGHSHVYWYRQLPEEGLKFMVYLQKENIIDESGMPKERFSAEFPKEGPSILRIQQVVRGDSAAYFCVSPVEGGGYTFGSGTRLTVV.

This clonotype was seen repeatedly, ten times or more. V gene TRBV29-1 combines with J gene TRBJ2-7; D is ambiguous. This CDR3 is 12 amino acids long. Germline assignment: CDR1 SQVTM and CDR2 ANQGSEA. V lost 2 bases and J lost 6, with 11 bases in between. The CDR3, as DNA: TGCAGCGTTGAACTTGCCCCGGGCGAGCAGTACTTC. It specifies CSVELAPGEQYF.

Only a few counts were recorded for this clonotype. Here the CDR3 reads CASALGAGGQPQHF. DNA of the CDR3: TGTGCCAGCGCCCTGGGAGCAGGAGGTCAGCCCCAGCATTTT. The rearrangement uses TRBV12-3 or TRBV12-4 and TRBJ1-5, with unresolved D. This CDR3 contains 14 residues. V dropped 8 bases and J dropped 6 bases, with 17 bases sitting between them.

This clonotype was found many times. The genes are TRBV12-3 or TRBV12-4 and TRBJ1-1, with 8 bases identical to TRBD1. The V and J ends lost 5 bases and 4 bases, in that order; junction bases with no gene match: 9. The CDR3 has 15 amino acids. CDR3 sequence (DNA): TGTGCCAGCAGTCCTCAGGGGGCGCGGAGCACTGAAGCTTTCTTT. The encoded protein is CASSPQGARSTEAFF.

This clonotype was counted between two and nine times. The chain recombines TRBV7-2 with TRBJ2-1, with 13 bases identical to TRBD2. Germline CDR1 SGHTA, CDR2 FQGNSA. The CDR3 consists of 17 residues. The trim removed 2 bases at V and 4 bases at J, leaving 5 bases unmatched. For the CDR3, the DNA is TGTGCCAGCAGCTTATTTGGGACTAGCGGGGCGTACAATGAGCAGTTCTTC. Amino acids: CASSLFGTSGAYNEQFF.

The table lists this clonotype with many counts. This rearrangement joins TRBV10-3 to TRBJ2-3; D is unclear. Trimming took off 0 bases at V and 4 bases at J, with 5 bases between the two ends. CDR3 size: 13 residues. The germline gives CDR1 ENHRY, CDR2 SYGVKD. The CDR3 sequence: CAISESRSDTQYF. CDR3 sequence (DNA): TGTGCCATCAGTGAGTCGAGGTCAGATACGCAGTATTTT.

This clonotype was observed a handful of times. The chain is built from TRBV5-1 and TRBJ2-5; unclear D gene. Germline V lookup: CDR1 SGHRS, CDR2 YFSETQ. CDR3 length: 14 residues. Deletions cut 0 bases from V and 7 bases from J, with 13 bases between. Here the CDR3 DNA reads TGCGCCAGCAGCTTGGACTTATTGAAAGGGACCCAGTACTTC. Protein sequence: CASSLDLLKGTQYF.